The T cell receptor (beta chain) under discussion was sequenced for a study of T cell responses to AZD1222 COVID-19 vaccine. Findings and caveats of the study: Spike-wide vaccine-associated CD4 TCRs dominated at 160-218 and 743-854. Rises in breadth and depth of Spike-specific TCRs came after two AZD1222 doses. Epitopes outside B.1.351 and B.1.1.7 mutated regions reportedly drew nearly half of spike TCRs.

Note on this clone: What it binds is not known.

CDR1 is SGHRS, CDR2 YFSETQ, per germline. The CDR3 has 15 residues. Deletions cut 4 bases from V and 1 base from J, with 13 bases between. Sequenced by immunoSEQ multiplex PCR; TCRdb stores in-frame clones only, minus some. The table records more than 150,000 clones, roughly 92% of them present only once. The sequences come from peripheral blood, collected on day 0 of AZD1222 vaccination. The TCR sequence derives from an adult in good health. The gene calls are TRBV5-1 and TRBJ2-3; no firm D call. The CDR3 nucleotides are TGCGCCAGCAGCAGGGCCCCTTTGGGCACAGATACGCAGTATTTT. This gives the protein CASSRAPLGTDTQYF.